This TCR beta chain is drawn from a study of blood T cell repertoires in COVID-19. Study-level information: PBMCs, B-cell-depleted T cells, or T cells were the source of the cDNA or gDNA that made up the material.

Patients of the Seattle cohort, enrolled during active infection, were followed longitudinally. The CDR3 covers 13 residues. The germline CDR1 and CDR2 sequences are MNHNS and SASEGT. V was pared by 3 bases and J by 6 bases, with 11 bases between. Per the authors' pipeline: Nucleated cell number was recorded as an estimate derived from reference gene primer amplification. The repertoire was sequenced with immunoSEQ multiplex PCR; TCRdb's copy has only in-frame clones and lacks some. D and trimming come from the DNA, and the V and J calls and clone size come from that table. Among 450,000 or so clones listed, around 89% were seen once.

This receptor was identified in a middle-aged woman with COVID-19, enrolled during active disease. The chain combines TRBV6-1 with TRBJ1-1; no clear D gene. The sample was peripheral blood. CDR3 sequence: CASSDTRRSEAFF. DNA of the CDR3: TGTGCCAGCAGTGACACCCGGAGGTCTGAAGCTTTCTTT.